A selection of T cell receptor beta chains follows, all from one sample in a study of blood T cell repertoires in COVID-19. The assay was immunoSEQ multiplex PCR, and TCRdb's table has in-frame clones only and misses some. The sample has 150,000 or so clones, roughly 83% seen once. Sequencing used peripheral blood. These receptors all stem from a woman aged 55-70 years with acute or convalescent COVID-19. CDR3s include the opening cysteine and the closing phenylalanine or tryptophan. A D gene is named only where the DNA matches it firmly. Size values are once, few and many counts, or a class for expanded clones, and some rows have none.

d_gene: TRBD2
v_gene: TRBV3-1/TRBV3-2
j_gene: TRBJ2-5
abundance: NA
CDR3aa: CASSLWTSGETQYF
CDR3nt: TGTGCCAGCAGCTTATGGACTAGTGGAGAGACCCAGTACTTC

d_gene: NA
v_gene: TRBV18
j_gene: TRBJ2-3
abundance: NA
CDR3aa: CASSPFERQVTDTQYF
CDR3nt: TGTGCCAGCTCACCATTTGAGCGACAGGTAACAGATACGCAGTATTTT

d_gene: NA
v_gene: TRBV4-1
j_gene: TRBJ1-5
abundance: once
CDR3aa: CASSQWDIDSNQPQHF
CDR3nt: TGCGCCAGCAGCCAATGGGACATCGATAGCAATCAGCCCCAGCATTTT

d_gene: TRBD1
v_gene: TRBV7-7
j_gene: TRBJ2-2
abundance: few
CDR3aa: CASSSDRDTGELFF
CDR3nt: TGTGCCAGCAGCTCGGACAGGGACACCGGGGAGCTGTTTTTT

d_gene: NA
v_gene: TRBV7-7
j_gene: TRBJ2-5
abundance: NA
CDR3aa: CASSLGGSQETQYF
CDR3nt: TGTGCCAGCAGCTTAGGAGGGTCCCAAGAGACCCAGTACTTC

d_gene: NA
v_gene: TRBV6-5
j_gene: TRBJ1-5
abundance: NA
CDR3aa: CASYTAGQPQHF
CDR3nt: TGTGCCAGTTACACAGCAGGTCAGCCCCAGCATTTT

d_gene: NA
v_gene: TRBV6-5
j_gene: TRBJ2-7
abundance: NA
CDR3aa: CASRTGEQQYF
CDR3nt: TGTGCCAGCAGAACGGGGGAACAGCAGTACTTC

d_gene: NA
v_gene: TRBV6-5
j_gene: TRBJ1-2
abundance: medium-sized
CDR3aa: CASRDGVRVGYTF
CDR3nt: TGTGCCAGCAGAGACGGAGTTCGCGTGGGCTACACCTTC

d_gene: NA
v_gene: TRBV5-4
j_gene: TRBJ2-2
abundance: NA
CDR3aa: CASSLGGVGAGELFF
CDR3nt: TGTGCCAGCAGCTTGGGCGGGGTTGGGGCCGGGGAGCTGTTTTTT

d_gene: TRBD2
v_gene: TRBV29-1
j_gene: TRBJ2-3
abundance: few
CDR3aa: CSVDPAGAYTDTQYF
CDR3nt: TGCAGCGTTGACCCAGCGGGGGCCTACACAGATACGCAGTATTTT

d_gene: NA
v_gene: TRBV5-6
j_gene: TRBJ1-2
abundance: NA
CDR3aa: CASSFTGTGYTF
CDR3nt: TGTGCCAGCAGCTTTACAGGGACTGGCTACACCTTC

d_gene: TRBD1
v_gene: TRBV12-5
j_gene: TRBJ1-5
abundance: NA
CDR3aa: CASGLRHRGTGQPQHF
CDR3nt: TGTGCTAGTGGTTTGCGACACAGGGGTACGGGTCAGCCCCAGCATTTT

d_gene: NA
v_gene: TRBV6-5
j_gene: TRBJ1-2
abundance: NA
CDR3aa: CASSKEGYGYTF
CDR3nt: TGTGCCAGCAGTAAGGAGGGCTATGGCTACACCTTC

d_gene: TRBD1
v_gene: TRBV29-1
j_gene: TRBJ1-2
abundance: NA
CDR3aa: CSVGGLAGGYGYTF
CDR3nt: TGCAGCGTTGGTGGTCTTGCAGGGGGCTATGGCTACACCTTC

d_gene: TRBD1
v_gene: TRBV5-1
j_gene: TRBJ1-1
abundance: NA
CDR3aa: CASSSETGGNTEAFF
CDR3nt: TGCGCCAGCAGCTCTGAGACAGGGGGGAACACTGAAGCTTTCTTT

d_gene: TRBD2
v_gene: TRBV6-5
j_gene: TRBJ2-1
abundance: NA
CDR3aa: CASSYERGGYNEQFF
CDR3nt: TGTGCCAGCAGTTACGAGCGGGGGGGCTACAATGAGCAGTTCTTC

d_gene: NA
v_gene: TRBV3-1/TRBV3-2
j_gene: TRBJ1-1
abundance: NA
CDR3aa: CASSPTDRRTEAFF
CDR3nt: TGTGCCAGCAGCCCGACAGACAGGAGGACTGAAGCTTTCTTT

d_gene: TRBD2
v_gene: TRBV5-1
j_gene: TRBJ2-5
abundance: NA
CDR3aa: CASSLDLAGGKETQYF
CDR3nt: TGCGCCAGCAGCTTGGATCTAGCGGGGGGTAAAGAGACCCAGTACTTC

d_gene: TRBD1
v_gene: TRBV28
j_gene: TRBJ1-4
abundance: NA
CDR3aa: CASSLRGRPNEKLFF
CDR3nt: TGTGCCAGCAGTCTCAGGGGGCGGCCTAATGAAAAACTGTTTTTT

d_gene: NA
v_gene: TRBV18
j_gene: TRBJ2-3
abundance: NA
CDR3aa: CASSFGARITDTQYF
CDR3nt: TGTGCCAGCTCCTTTGGGGCTAGGATCACAGATACGCAGTATTTT

d_gene: NA
v_gene: TRBV6-6
j_gene: TRBJ1-3
abundance: NA
CDR3aa: CASSYSAGPGNTIYF
CDR3nt: TGTGCCAGCAGTTACAGTGCAGGCCCGGGAAACACCATATATTTT

d_gene: TRBD1
v_gene: TRBV25-1
j_gene: TRBJ1-1
abundance: NA
CDR3aa: CASSEPGQGTAFF
CDR3nt: TGTGCCAGCAGTGAACCAGGACAGGGTACCGCTTTCTTT

d_gene: NA
v_gene: TRBV7-9
j_gene: TRBJ1-3
abundance: NA
CDR3aa: CASSLPGGSGNTIYF
CDR3nt: TGTGCCAGCAGCTTGCCCGGGGGCTCTGGAAACACCATATATTTT

d_gene: TRBD1
v_gene: TRBV6-5
j_gene: TRBJ1-2
abundance: NA
CDR3aa: CASSYEQGARGYTF
CDR3nt: TGTGCCAGCAGTTACGAACAGGGGGCGCGTGGCTACACCTTC

d_gene: NA
v_gene: TRBV6-6
j_gene: TRBJ1-1
abundance: once
CDR3aa: CASSPPPGTEAFF
CDR3nt: TGTGCCAGCAGCCCTCCCCCCGGGACTGAAGCTTTCTTT

d_gene: NA
v_gene: TRBV5-1
j_gene: TRBJ2-2
abundance: NA
CDR3aa: CASSLAGLDTGELFF
CDR3nt: TGCGCCAGCAGCTTGGCGGGGTTAGACACCGGGGAGCTGTTTTTT

d_gene: NA
v_gene: TRBV27
j_gene: TRBJ2-3
abundance: NA
CDR3aa: CASSLTRADTQYF
CDR3nt: TGTGCCAGCAGTTTAACCAGGGCAGATACGCAGTATTTT

d_gene: NA
v_gene: TRBV6-5
j_gene: TRBJ1-2
abundance: NA
CDR3aa: CASSYSPGSYGYTF
CDR3nt: TGTGCCAGCAGTTACTCGCCAGGAAGCTATGGCTACACCTTC

d_gene: NA
v_gene: TRBV2
j_gene: TRBJ2-2
abundance: NA
CDR3aa: CASSGQGSSGELFF
CDR3nt: TGTGCCAGCAGTGGGCAGGGGAGTTCCGGGGAGCTGTTTTTT

d_gene: TRBD1
v_gene: TRBV12-3/TRBV12-4
j_gene: TRBJ2-7
abundance: NA
CDR3aa: CASSLRDRGEQYF
CDR3nt: TGTGCCAGCAGTTTACGCGACAGGGGGGAGCAGTACTTC

d_gene: NA
v_gene: TRBV12-2
j_gene: TRBJ2-2
abundance: NA
CDR3aa: CASRSTGDDGGELFF
CDR3nt: TGTGCAAGTCGCTCGACGGGTGATGATGGCGGGGAGCTGTTTTTT

d_gene: NA
v_gene: TRBV7-3
j_gene: TRBJ2-4
abundance: NA
CDR3aa: CASSLDKRDIQYF
CDR3nt: TGTGCCAGCAGCTTGGACAAAAGGGACATTCAGTACTTC

d_gene: NA
v_gene: TRBV3-1/TRBV3-2
j_gene: TRBJ1-5
abundance: NA
CDR3aa: CASSQDRGGNQPQHF
CDR3nt: TGTGCCAGCAGCCAAGATCGGGGAGGCAATCAGCCCCAGCATTTT

d_gene: NA
v_gene: TRBV5-1
j_gene: TRBJ1-1
abundance: NA
CDR3aa: CASSVTGTLSTEAFF
CDR3nt: TGCGCCAGCAGCGTTACCGGGACATTGAGCACTGAAGCTTTCTTT

d_gene: NA
v_gene: TRBV6-1
j_gene: TRBJ1-6
abundance: NA
CDR3aa: CASSEGWEDSPLHF
CDR3nt: TGTGCCAGCAGTGAAGGTTGGGAGGATTCACCCCTCCACTTT

d_gene: NA
v_gene: TRBV29-1
j_gene: TRBJ1-2
abundance: NA
CDR3aa: CSVEAFNGYTF
CDR3nt: TGCAGCGTTGAGGCTTTTAACGGCTACACCTTC

d_gene: TRBD2
v_gene: TRBV5-1
j_gene: TRBJ2-1
abundance: NA
CDR3aa: CASSPGTSSGNEQFF
CDR3nt: TGCGCCAGCAGCCCCGGGACTAGCTCGGGGAATGAGCAGTTCTTC

d_gene: TRBD2
v_gene: TRBV7-6
j_gene: TRBJ2-5
abundance: once
CDR3aa: CASSPQQGLVKETQYF
CDR3nt: TGTGCCAGCAGCCCACAACAGGGACTAGTCAAAGAGACCCAGTACTTC

d_gene: NA
v_gene: TRBV18
j_gene: TRBJ2-7
abundance: NA
CDR3aa: CASSPSSYEQYF
CDR3nt: TGTGCCAGCTCACCGAGCTCCTACGAGCAGTACTTC

d_gene: TRBD1
v_gene: TRBV6-5
j_gene: TRBJ1-5
abundance: NA
CDR3aa: CASRSGGQPQHF
CDR3nt: TGTGCCAGCCGGTCAGGGGGACAGCCCCAGCATTTT

d_gene: TRBD2
v_gene: TRBV18
j_gene: TRBJ2-5
abundance: NA
CDR3aa: CASSPASGGLETQYF
CDR3nt: TGTGCCAGCTCACCAGCTAGCGGGGGATTGGAGACCCAGTACTTC

d_gene: NA
v_gene: TRBV7-5
j_gene: TRBJ1-5
abundance: NA
CDR3aa: CARRSPGQINQPQHF
CDR3nt: TGTGCCAGAAGATCTCCGGGACAGATCAATCAGCCCCAGCATTTT

d_gene: NA
v_gene: TRBV19
j_gene: TRBJ1-2
abundance: NA
CDR3aa: CASSKGWPPEVGYTF
CDR3nt: TGTGCCAGTAGTAAGGGGTGGCCCCCTGAGGTTGGCTACACCTTC

d_gene: TRBD1
v_gene: TRBV24-1
j_gene: TRBJ2-5
abundance: NA
CDR3aa: CATSDPSLTGKETQYF
CDR3nt: TGTGCCACCAGTGATCCTAGCCTGACAGGGAAAGAGACCCAGTACTTC

d_gene: TRBD1
v_gene: TRBV5-1
j_gene: TRBJ1-4
abundance: NA
CDR3aa: CASSLVLSGTGTATNEKLFF
CDR3nt: TGCGCCAGCAGCTTGGTATTGTCTGGGACAGGCACTGCAACTAATGAAAAACTGTTTTTT

d_gene: NA
v_gene: TRBV5-1
j_gene: TRBJ2-5
abundance: NA
CDR3aa: CASSFGSLGVQETQYF
CDR3nt: TGCGCCAGCAGCTTCGGATCGCTAGGGGTCCAAGAGACCCAGTACTTC

d_gene: NA
v_gene: TRBV9
j_gene: TRBJ1-1
abundance: NA
CDR3aa: CASSARVGNTEAFF
CDR3nt: TGTGCCAGCAGCGCCCGGGTCGGGAACACTGAAGCTTTCTTT

d_gene: TRBD1
v_gene: TRBV5-1
j_gene: TRBJ1-6
abundance: NA
CDR3aa: CASSPGQGSYNSPLHF
CDR3nt: TGCGCCAGCAGCCCGGGACAGGGATCCTATAATTCACCCCTCCACTTT

d_gene: TRBD2
v_gene: TRBV6-6
j_gene: TRBJ2-3
abundance: NA
CDR3aa: CASSTRGGGADTQYF
CDR3nt: TGTGCCAGCAGTACCCGGGGGGGCGGCGCAGATACGCAGTATTTT

d_gene: TRBD1
v_gene: TRBV19
j_gene: TRBJ2-1
abundance: NA
CDR3aa: CASSAFRDSYNEQFF
CDR3nt: TGTGCCAGTAGTGCTTTCCGGGACAGCTACAATGAGCAGTTCTTC

d_gene: NA
v_gene: TRBV18
j_gene: TRBJ2-4
abundance: NA
CDR3aa: CASSQGQENIQYF
CDR3nt: TGTGCCAGCTCACAGGGACAAGAAAACATTCAGTACTTC

d_gene: NA
v_gene: TRBV4-1
j_gene: TRBJ2-1
abundance: NA
CDR3aa: CASSRDSSPGNEQFF
CDR3nt: TGCGCCAGCAGCCGTGACTCTTCTCCCGGCAATGAGCAGTTCTTC